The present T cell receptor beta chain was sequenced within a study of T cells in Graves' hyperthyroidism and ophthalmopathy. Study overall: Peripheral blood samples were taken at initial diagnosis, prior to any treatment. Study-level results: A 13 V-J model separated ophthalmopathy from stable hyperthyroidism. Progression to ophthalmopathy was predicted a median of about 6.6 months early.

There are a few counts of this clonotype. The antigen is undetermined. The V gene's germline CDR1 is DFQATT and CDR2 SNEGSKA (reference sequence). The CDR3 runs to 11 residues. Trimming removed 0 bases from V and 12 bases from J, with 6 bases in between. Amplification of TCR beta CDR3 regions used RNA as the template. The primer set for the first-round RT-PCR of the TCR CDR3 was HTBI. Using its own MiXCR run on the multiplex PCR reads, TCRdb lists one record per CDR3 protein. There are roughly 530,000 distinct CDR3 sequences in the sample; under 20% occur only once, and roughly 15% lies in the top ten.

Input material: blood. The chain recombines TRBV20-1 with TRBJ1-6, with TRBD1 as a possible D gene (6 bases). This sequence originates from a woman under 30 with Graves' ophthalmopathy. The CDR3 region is CSAREGGPLHF. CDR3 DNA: TGCAGTGCTAGAGAAGGGGGACCCCTCCACTTT.